This TCR beta chain was profiled in a study of T cells in tuberculosis. Study-level findings and limits: Active tuberculosis cases were adults; controls were adolescents.

Unsorted cryopreserved PBMC were sequenced, averaging roughly 100,000 T cells per clinical donor. In its sample, this clone was seen once. The antigen remains undetermined. CDR1 is LNHDA and CDR2 is SQIVND in the germline V gene (reference sequence). V lost 4 bases and J lost 3, with 10 bases in between. The CDR3 is 14 residues long. Only in-frame clones appear in the TCRdb table, and some are missing; sequencing was by immunoSEQ multiplex PCR. The sample consists of about 20,000 clones, approximately 92% of them appearing once. The chain links TRBV19 to TRBJ1-5; possible D gene TRBD1, 5 bases. The sample consisted of PBMCs. This sequence originates from a donor aged 10-29 years with latent tuberculosis or without tuberculosis infection. This CDR3 is CASSTGFINQPQHF. The CDR3 DNA is TGTGCCAGTAGTACAGGGTTCATCAATCAGCCCCAGCATTTT.